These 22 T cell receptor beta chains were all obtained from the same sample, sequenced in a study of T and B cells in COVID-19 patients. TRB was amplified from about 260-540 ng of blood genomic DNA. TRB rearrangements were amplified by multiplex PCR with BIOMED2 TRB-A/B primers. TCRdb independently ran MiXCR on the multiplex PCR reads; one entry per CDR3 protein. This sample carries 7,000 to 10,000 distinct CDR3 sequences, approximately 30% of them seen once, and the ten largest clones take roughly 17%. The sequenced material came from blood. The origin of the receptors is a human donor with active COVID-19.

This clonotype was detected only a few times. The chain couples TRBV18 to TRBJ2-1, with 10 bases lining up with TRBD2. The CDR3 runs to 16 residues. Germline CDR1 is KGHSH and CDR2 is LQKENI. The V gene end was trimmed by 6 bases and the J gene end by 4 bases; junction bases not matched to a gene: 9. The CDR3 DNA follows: TGTGCCAGCTCTCTTCCGGGACTAGCGTCATACAATGAGCAGTTCTTC. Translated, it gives CASSLPGLASYNEQFF.

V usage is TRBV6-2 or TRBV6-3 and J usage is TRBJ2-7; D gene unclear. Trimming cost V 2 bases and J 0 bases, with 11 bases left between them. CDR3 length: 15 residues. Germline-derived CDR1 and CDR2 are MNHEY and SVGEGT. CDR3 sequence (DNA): TGTGCCAGCAGTTACATTAAAGAGTCCTCCTACGAGCAGTACTTC. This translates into CASSYIKESSYEQYF.

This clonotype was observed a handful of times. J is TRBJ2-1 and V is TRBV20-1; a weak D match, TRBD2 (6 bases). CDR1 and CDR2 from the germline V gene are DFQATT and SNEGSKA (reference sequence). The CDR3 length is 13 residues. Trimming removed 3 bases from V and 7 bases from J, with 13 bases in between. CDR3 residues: CSASGLALNEQFF. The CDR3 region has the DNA TGCAGTGCTAGCGGGCTAGCGCTGAATGAGCAGTTCTTC.

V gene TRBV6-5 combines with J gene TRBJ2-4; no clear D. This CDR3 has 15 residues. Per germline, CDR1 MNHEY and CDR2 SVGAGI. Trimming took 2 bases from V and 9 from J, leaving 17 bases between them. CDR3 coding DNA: TGTGCCAGCAGTTACCACCGGGCCGGGTCGGGCATTCAGTACTTC. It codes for CASSYHRAGSGIQYF.

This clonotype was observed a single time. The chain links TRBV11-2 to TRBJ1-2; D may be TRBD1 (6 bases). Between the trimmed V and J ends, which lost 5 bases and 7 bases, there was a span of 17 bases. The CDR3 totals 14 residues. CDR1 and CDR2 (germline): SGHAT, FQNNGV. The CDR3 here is CASSPAGTGTGYTF. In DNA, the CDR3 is TGTGCCAGCAGCCCAGCCGGTACAGGGACTGGCTACACCTTC.

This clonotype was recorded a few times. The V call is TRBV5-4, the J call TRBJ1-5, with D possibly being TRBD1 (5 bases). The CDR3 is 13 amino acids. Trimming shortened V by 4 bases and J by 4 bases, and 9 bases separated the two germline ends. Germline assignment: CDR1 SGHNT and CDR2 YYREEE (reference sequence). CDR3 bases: TGTGCCAGCAGCCCAGGGACTAATCAGCCCCAGCATTTT. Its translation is CASSPGTNQPQHF.

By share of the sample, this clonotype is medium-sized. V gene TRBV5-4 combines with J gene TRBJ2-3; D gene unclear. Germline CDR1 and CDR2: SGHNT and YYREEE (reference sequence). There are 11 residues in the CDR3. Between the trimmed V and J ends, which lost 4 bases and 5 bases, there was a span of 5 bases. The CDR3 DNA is TGTGCCAGCAGCCATCGAGATACGCAGTATTTT. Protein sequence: CASSHRDTQYF.

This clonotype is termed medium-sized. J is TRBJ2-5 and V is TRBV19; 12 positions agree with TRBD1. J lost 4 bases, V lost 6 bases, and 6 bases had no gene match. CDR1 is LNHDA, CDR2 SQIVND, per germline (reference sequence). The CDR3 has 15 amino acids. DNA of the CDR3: TGTGCCAGTAGCCCGGGACAGGGGGCCGGAGAGACCCAGTACTTC. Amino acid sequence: CASSPGQGAGETQYF. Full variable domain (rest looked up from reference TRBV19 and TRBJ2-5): DGGITQSPKYLFRKEGQNVTLSCEQNLNHDAMYWYRQDPGQGLRLIYYSQIVNDFQKGDIAEGYSVSREKKESFPLTVTSAQKNPTAFYLCASSPGQGAGETQYFGPGTRLLVL.

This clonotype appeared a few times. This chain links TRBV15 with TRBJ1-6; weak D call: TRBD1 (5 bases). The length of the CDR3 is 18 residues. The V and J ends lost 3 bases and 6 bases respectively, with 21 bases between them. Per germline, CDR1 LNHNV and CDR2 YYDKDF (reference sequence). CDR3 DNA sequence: TGTGCCACCAGCAGGCCCGCTGGGGGGAAATCGGTTAATTCACCCCTCCACTTT. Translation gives CATSRPAGGKSVNSPLHF.

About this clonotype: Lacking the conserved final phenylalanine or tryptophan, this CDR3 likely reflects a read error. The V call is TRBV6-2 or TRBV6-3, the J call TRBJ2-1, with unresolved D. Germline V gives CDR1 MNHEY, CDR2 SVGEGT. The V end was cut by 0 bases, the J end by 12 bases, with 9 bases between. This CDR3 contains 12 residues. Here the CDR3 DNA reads TGTGCCAGCAGTTACTCTGGGCGGCCGCAGTTCTTA. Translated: CASSYSGRPQFL.

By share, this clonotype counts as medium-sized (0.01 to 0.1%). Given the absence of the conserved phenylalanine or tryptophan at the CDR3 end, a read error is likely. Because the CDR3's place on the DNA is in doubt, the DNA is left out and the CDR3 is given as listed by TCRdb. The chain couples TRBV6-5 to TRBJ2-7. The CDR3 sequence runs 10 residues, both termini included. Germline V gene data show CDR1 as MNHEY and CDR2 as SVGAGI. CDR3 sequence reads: CASSYSDDRM.

Here the CDR3 reads CASSEEVSAVPYEQYV. The CDR3 DNA is TGTGCCAGCAGTGAAGAGGTCTCGGCGGTCCCCTACGAGCAGTACGTC. This sequence joins TRBV6-5 and TRBJ2-7; D not resolved. Germline V gene lookup returns CDR1 MNHEY and CDR2 SVGAGI. The CDR3 loop spans 16 amino acids. Trimming stripped 5 bases from V and 2 bases from J, with 19 bases between.

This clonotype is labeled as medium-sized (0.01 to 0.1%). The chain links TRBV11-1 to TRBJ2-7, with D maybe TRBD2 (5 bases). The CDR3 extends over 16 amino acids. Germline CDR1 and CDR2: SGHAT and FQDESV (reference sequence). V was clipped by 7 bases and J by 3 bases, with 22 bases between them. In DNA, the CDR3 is TGTGCCAGCACGAAGAGCCCGGCGGACGGGATCTACGAGCAGTACTTC. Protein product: CASTKSPADGIYEQYF. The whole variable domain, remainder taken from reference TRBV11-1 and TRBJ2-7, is EAEVAQSPRYKITEKSQAVAFWCDPISGHATLYWYRQILGQGPELLVQFQDESVVDDSQLPKDRFSAERLKGVDSTLKIQPAELGDSAMYLCASTKSPADGIYEQYFGPGTRLTVT.

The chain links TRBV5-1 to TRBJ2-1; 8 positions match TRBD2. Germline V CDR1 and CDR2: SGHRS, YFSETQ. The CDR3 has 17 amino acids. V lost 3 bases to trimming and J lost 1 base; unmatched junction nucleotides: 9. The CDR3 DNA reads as TGCGCCAGCAGCTGGCGTGGAGCGGGGGCATCCTACAATGAGCAGTTCTTC. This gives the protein CASSWRGAGASYNEQFF.

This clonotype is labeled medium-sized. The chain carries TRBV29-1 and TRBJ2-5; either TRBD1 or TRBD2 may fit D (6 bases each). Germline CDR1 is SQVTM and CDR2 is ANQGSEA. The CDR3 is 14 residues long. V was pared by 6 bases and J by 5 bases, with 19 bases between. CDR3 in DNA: TGCAGCGTCACTTTCGGAGGGGGGATGGAGACCCAGTACTTC. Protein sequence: CSVTFGGGMETQYF.

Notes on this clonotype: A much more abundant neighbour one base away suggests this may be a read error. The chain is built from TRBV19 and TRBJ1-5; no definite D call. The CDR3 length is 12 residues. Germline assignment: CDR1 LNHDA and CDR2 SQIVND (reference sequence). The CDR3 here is CASSIVNQPEHF. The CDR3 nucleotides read TGTGCCAGTAGTATCGTCAATCAGCCCGAGCATTTT.

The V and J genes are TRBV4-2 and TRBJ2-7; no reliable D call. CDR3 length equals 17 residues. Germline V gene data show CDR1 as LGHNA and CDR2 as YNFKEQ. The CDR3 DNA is TGCGCCAGCAGCCAAGATTGCTTGGCAGCCGTGGCCTACGAGCAGTACGTC. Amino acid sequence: CASSQDCLAAVAYEQYV.

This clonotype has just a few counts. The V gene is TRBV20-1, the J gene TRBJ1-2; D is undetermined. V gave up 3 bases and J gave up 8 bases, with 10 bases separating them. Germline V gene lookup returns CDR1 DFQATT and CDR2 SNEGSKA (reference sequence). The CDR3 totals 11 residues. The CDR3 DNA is TGCAGTGCTAGGCATCTGTCCGGCTACACCTTC. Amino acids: CSARHLSGYTF.

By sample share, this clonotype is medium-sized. The chain's CDR3 is CATSRDLTGLGAQYF. DNA for the CDR3: TGTGCCACCAGCAGAGACCTAACGGGCCTCGGGGCCCAGTACTTC. The J gene is TRBJ2-5, the V gene TRBV15; TRBD2 might be the D (5 bases). The CDR3 covers 15 residues. Trimming left V 0 bases short and J 9 bases short, with 17 bases between. Germline V gene data show CDR1 as LNHNV and CDR2 as YYDKDF (reference sequence). The full variable domain, its missing parts supplied by reference TRBV15 and TRBJ2-5, is DAMVIQNPRYQVTQFGKPVTLSCSQTLNHNVMYWYQQKSSQAPKLLFHYYDKDFNNEADTPDNFQSRRPNTSFCFLDIRSPGLGDTAMYLCATSRDLTGLGAQYFGPGTRLLVL.

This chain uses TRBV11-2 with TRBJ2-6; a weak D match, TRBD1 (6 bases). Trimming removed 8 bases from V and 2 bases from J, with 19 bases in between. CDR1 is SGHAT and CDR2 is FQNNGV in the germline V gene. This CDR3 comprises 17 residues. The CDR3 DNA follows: TGTGCCAGCGACAGGTACTGGATTGTCCCTGGGGCCAACGTCCTGACTTTC. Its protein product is CASDRYWIVPGANVLTF.

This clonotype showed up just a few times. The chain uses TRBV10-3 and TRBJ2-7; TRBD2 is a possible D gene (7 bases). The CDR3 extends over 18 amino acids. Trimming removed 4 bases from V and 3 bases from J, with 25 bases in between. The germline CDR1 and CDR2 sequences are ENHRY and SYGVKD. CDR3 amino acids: CAISGGGVGSNNIYEQYF. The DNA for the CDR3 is TGTGCCATCAGTGGAGGGGGGGTGGGGTCCAACAATATCTACGAGCAGTACTTC.

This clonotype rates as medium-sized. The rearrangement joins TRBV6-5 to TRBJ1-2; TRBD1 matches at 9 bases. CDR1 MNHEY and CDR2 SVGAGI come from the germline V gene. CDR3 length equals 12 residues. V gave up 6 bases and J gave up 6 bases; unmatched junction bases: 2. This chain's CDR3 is CASRTGGHGYTF. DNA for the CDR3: TGTGCCAGCAGGACAGGGGGGCATGGCTACACCTTC.